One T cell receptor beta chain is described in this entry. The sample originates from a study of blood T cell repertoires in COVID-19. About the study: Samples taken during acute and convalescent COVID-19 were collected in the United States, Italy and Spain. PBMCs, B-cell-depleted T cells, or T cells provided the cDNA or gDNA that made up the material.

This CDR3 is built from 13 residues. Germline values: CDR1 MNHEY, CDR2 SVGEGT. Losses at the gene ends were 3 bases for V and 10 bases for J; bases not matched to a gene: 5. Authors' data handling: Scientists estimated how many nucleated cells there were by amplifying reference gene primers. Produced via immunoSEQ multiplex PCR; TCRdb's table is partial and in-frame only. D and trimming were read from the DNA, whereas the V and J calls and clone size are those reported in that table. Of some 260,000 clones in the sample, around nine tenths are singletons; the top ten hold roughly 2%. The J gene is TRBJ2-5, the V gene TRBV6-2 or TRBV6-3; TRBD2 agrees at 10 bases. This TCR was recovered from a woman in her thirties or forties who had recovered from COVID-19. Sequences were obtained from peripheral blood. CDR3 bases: TGTGCCAGCAGTTATGGGGTAGCGGGAGGCCAGTACTTC. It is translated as CASSYGVAGGQYF.